Following are 2 T cell receptor beta chains from one sample sequenced in a study of cytomegalovirus exposure and HLA in healthy donors (dated by TCRdb to about 2017). Receptor amplification or capture employed the immunoSEQ multiplex PCR assay. For the multiplex PCR, a mixture combining 60 forward primers for TCR Vbeta segments and 13 reverse primers for TCR Jbeta segments was used. TCRdb holds this immuneACCESS table with in-frame rearrangements only. Some clones are missing; in checked studies, unresolved V genes explain under half, and the rest has no known cause. This sample's listing comprises roughly 60,000 clones. The ten largest clones take up about 4% of the sample. Source material: PBMCs. Every receptor here comes from a young woman in good health and CMV-seronegative.

The V gene is TRBV25-1, the J gene TRBJ2-2, with a weak D call TRBD1 (6 bases). The CDR3 is 15 amino acids. In germline, CDR1 is MGHDK, CDR2 SYGVNS. Trimming removed 6 bases from V and 7 bases from J, with 18 bases in between. CDR3 sequence: CASRLQQGSGGELFF. The CDR3 bases are TGTGCCAGCAGATTACAACAGGGTTCCGGCGGGGAGCTGTTTTTT.

The rearrangement uses TRBV29-1 and TRBJ2-5; 7 positions match TRBD1. The length of the CDR3 is 12 residues. Germline lookup yields CDR1 SQVTM and CDR2 ANQGSEA. The J segment lost 4 bases and the V segment lost 5 bases, leaving 4 bases of the junction unmatched. CDR3 loop: CSVQQGRETQYF. CDR3 in DNA: TGCAGCGTTCAACAGGGGCGAGAGACCCAGTACTTC.